The sequence of this T cell receptor (beta chain) was determined in a study of molecular identifiers for immune sequencing clone quantification. The CDR3 runs to 17 residues. Trimming took off 0 bases at V and 5 bases at J, with 23 bases between the two ends. Germline V lookup: CDR1 DFQATT, CDR2 SNEGSKA (reference sequence). TCRdb re-called the PCR reads with MiXCR, one entry per CDR3 protein. The data show 88,000 or so distinct CDR3 sequences, over 20% seen once. The clonotype comes from a human donor in good health. Some libraries in this study had Jurkat cell RNA spiked in. This chain connects TRBV20-1 to TRBJ2-7; TRBD2 is a possible D gene (6 bases). Input material: naive CD8+ T cells from blood, with Jurkat cell RNA spiked in. Subset of the sample: FACS-sorted CD8+CD4-CCR7+CD45RA+ naive T cells. The CDR3 DNA follows: TGCAGTGCTAGAGATAGGAGGGCGGGGTTGGTTCTGGACGAGCAGTACTTC. It specifies CSARDRRAGLVLDEQYF.